The 32 T cell receptor beta chains below come from one sample, sequenced in a study of radiation and T cells in renal cell carcinoma. The time point: blood 2 weeks post-SBRT. The treatment is: 15 Gy SBRT to primary tumor, nephrectomy 4 weeks later. Measured with immunoSEQ multiplex PCR; TCRdb has only the in-frame clones, and not every one. Counted here are 100,000 to 150,000 clones, about 88% occurring once; the ten biggest clones make up 5.8%. The source was blood, collected from a patient whose treatment included radiotherapy and nephrectomy. Receptors were obtained from a woman aged 70-85 years with renal cell carcinoma.

The V gene is TRBV6-5, the J gene TRBJ2-7; D is perhaps TRBD2 (5 bases). The germline CDR1 and CDR2 sequences are MNHEY and SVGAGI. Trimming shortened V by 5 bases and J by 7 bases, and 21 bases separated the two germline ends. CDR3 length equals 15 residues. The CDR3 DNA reads TGTGCCAGCAGTCCTGCCGGACTGGGTTGGAGGGAGCAGTACTTC. The encoded protein is CASSPAGLGWREQYF.

The chain joins TRBV5-1 to TRBJ1-1, with TRBD1 as a possible D gene (5 bases). This CDR3 is built from 14 residues. Trimming left V 4 bases short and J 1 base short, with 11 bases between. Germline loops: CDR1 SGHRS, CDR2 YFSETQ. DNA of the CDR3: TGCGCCAGCAGCCAGGCTGACAGGAACACTGAAGCTTTCTTT. Protein sequence: CASSQADRNTEAFF.

This clone was counted a single time. The rearrangement joins TRBV19 to TRBJ1-3; 10 nucleotides align to TRBD1. The CDR3 runs to 16 residues. Germline V gene data show CDR1 as LNHDA and CDR2 as SQIVND (reference sequence). V lost 6 bases to trimming and J lost 3 bases; unmatched junction nucleotides: 8. The CDR3 region has the DNA TGTGCCAGTAGACCGGACAGGGGGTCTGGTGGAAACACCATATATTTT. Its protein product is CASRPDRGSGGNTIYF.

V and J are TRBV4-2 and TRBJ2-5; D not resolved. CDR1 is LGHNA, CDR2 YNFKEQ, per germline. V shed 1 base and J shed 3 bases, with 9 bases lying between them. The CDR3 totals 14 residues. The CDR3 sequence is CASSQATTEETQYF. As DNA, the CDR3 is TGTGCCAGCAGCCAAGCTACAACCGAAGAGACCCAGTACTTC.

V gene TRBV5-5 combines with J gene TRBJ1-2, with 7 bases lining up with TRBD1. Germline V gene sequence: CDR1 SGHKS, CDR2 YYEKEE (reference sequence). The length of the CDR3 is 13 residues. V lost 5 bases and J lost 7; bases outside the gene matches: 8. CDR3 DNA sequence: TGTGCCAGCAGACCCGACAGGGTAGTTGGCTACACCTTC. Protein: CASRPDRVVGYTF.

The chain links TRBV11-2 to TRBJ2-2; D is possibly TRBD2 (5 bases). The V end lost 4 bases, the J end lost 8 bases, and 5 bases lay between the germline ends. This CDR3 has 11 residues. Germline-derived CDR1 and CDR2 are SGHAT and FQNNGV. CDR3 residues: CASSWRGELFF. In DNA form, the CDR3 reads TGTGCCAGCAGCTGGAGGGGGGAGCTGTTTTTT.

A note on this clone: The DNA is omitted, as the CDR3 cannot be located on it reliably, and the CDR3 follows TCRdb's listing. The rearrangement links TRBV29-1 to TRBJ2-1. In germline, CDR1 is SQVTM, CDR2 ANQGSEA. The CDR3 length is 15 residues, termini included. The CDR3 spells CSVASGPASLNEQFF.

The rearrangement links TRBV4-2 to TRBJ1-2; weak D call: TRBD1 (6 bases). There are 16 residues in the CDR3. From germline, CDR1 is LGHNA and CDR2 YNFKEQ. Trimming removed 2 bases at V and 4 bases at J, with 17 bases between. The CDR3 DNA sequence: TGTGCCAGCAGCCAAAATACGGCAGGGGCGCTCTATGGCTACACCTTC. Translation gives CASSQNTAGALYGYTF.

The rearrangement links TRBV5-5 to TRBJ2-7, with D uncertain. This CDR3 comprises 14 residues. The V end was cut by 6 bases, the J end by 0 bases, with 13 bases between. Germline loops: CDR1 SGHKS, CDR2 YYEKEE (reference sequence). CDR3 coding DNA: TGTGCCAGCACGCGTTACATAGGCTCCTACGAGCAGTACTTC. It encodes CASTRYIGSYEQYF.

The chain recombines TRBV6-5 with TRBJ2-5; no reliable D call. Looked up from germline, CDR1 is MNHEY and CDR2 is SVGAGI. The V gene lost 2 bases and the J gene lost 7 bases, with 8 bases spanning the gap. There are 12 residues in the CDR3. The DNA for the CDR3 is TGTGCCAGCAGTTACAACCTGGGGACCCAGTACTTC. Its translation: CASSYNLGTQYF.

The chain carries TRBV27 and TRBJ1-5; D gene uncertain. The germline V gene has CDR1 MNHEY and CDR2 SMNVEV (reference sequence). V lost 0 bases and J lost 0, with 12 bases in between. The CDR3 consists of 17 residues. CDR3 nucleotides: TGTGCCAGCAGTTTATCGGGCCAGACATATAGCAATCAGCCCCAGCATTTT. Its translation is CASSLSGQTYSNQPQHF.

V usage is TRBV5-1 and J usage is TRBJ2-5, with TRBD1 matching 7 bases. Germline loops: CDR1 SGHRS, CDR2 YFSETQ. The CDR3 is made up of 15 amino acids. V trimming: 0 bases; J trimming: 4 bases; junction bases outside the gene matches: 6. The CDR3 DNA reads TGCGCCAGCAGCTTGGGGGACAGAGCCCCAGAGACCCAGTACTTC. This translates into CASSLGDRAPETQYF.

J is TRBJ1-2 and V is TRBV20-1; tentatively, D is TRBD1 (5 bases). CDR1 is DFQATT and CDR2 is SNEGSKA in the germline V gene (reference sequence). The CDR3 has 11 amino acids. Between the trimmed V and J ends, which lost 6 bases and 5 bases, there was a span of 10 bases. The CDR3 sequence is CSALGDYGYTF. The CDR3 DNA is TGCAGTGCGCTGGGGGATTATGGCTACACCTTC.

This chain joins TRBV28 and TRBJ2-7; possibly TRBD2 for D (6 bases). CDR1 is MDHEN and CDR2 is SYDVKM in the germline V gene. Trimming removed 6 bases at V and 3 bases at J, with 18 bases between. CDR3 length: 15 amino acids. Here the CDR3 reads CASREAGLEFYEQYF. In DNA form, the CDR3 reads TGTGCCAGCAGGGAGGCGGGACTGGAGTTCTACGAGCAGTACTTC.

The V gene is TRBV4-3, the J gene TRBJ2-1; possible D gene TRBD1, 6 bases. Trimming shortened V by 0 bases and J by 11 bases, and 17 bases separated the two germline ends. CDR3 size: 15 residues. Germline assignment: CDR1 LGHNA and CDR2 YSLEER. Here the CDR3 reads CASSQDWAGEYQQFF. For the CDR3, the DNA is TGCGCCAGCAGCCAAGATTGGGCAGGGGAATATCAGCAGTTCTTC.

The chain carries TRBV19 and TRBJ1-1; 9 bases are shared with TRBD1. After removal of 6 bases from V and 13 bases from J, the junction contained 18 bases not matched to a gene. From germline, CDR1 is LNHDA and CDR2 SQIVND (reference sequence). The CDR3 is 15 amino acids. The CDR3 here is CASSSQGLKQGAGFF. CDR3 sequence (DNA): TGTGCCAGTAGCTCCCAAGGACTAAAACAGGGGGCGGGTTTCTTT.

This chain links TRBV7-9 with TRBJ2-3; TRBD2 aligns across 8 bases. This CDR3 comprises 16 residues. Trimming at V came to 2 bases and at J to 3 bases, leaving 7 bases not matched to a gene. Germline V gives CDR1 SEHNR, CDR2 FQNEAQ (reference sequence). The CDR3 DNA is TGTGCCAGCAGCTTAAACAGCGGGGGATCTACAGATACGCAGTATTTT. This codes for CASSLNSGGSTDTQYF.

The rearrangement joins TRBV9 to TRBJ2-1, with 10 nucleotides matching TRBD2. The ends lost 4 bases at V and 2 bases at J; junction bases unmatched: 6. The germline gives CDR1 SGDLS, CDR2 YYNGEE. The CDR3 loop spans 16 amino acids. CDR3 nucleotides: TGTGCCAGCAGCCCCGGACTAGCGGAAACCTACAATGAGCAGTTCTTC. Translation gives CASSPGLAETYNEQFF.

Worth noting for this clone: At one end the junction does not follow the germline gene, possibly because of a read error. The rearrangement joins TRBV5-1 to TRBJ2-7, with 10 bases aligning to TRBD1. CDR3 size: 14 residues. The germline V gene has CDR1 SGHRS and CDR2 YFSETQ. This CDR3 is CASSLTGGPPQISF. CDR3 DNA sequence: TGCGCCAGCAGTCTGACAGGGGGCCCCCCCCAAATCTCCTTC.

V and J are TRBV5-8 and TRBJ1-3, with a tentative D call TRBD1 (5 bases). Germline V gives CDR1 SGHTS, CDR2 YDEGEE. This CDR3 region has 15 residues. The V end was cut by 0 bases, the J end by 0 bases, with 7 bases between. The CDR3 here is CASSLVGRSGNTIYF. The CDR3 nucleotides are TGTGCCAGCAGCTTGGTGGGACGCTCTGGAAACACCATATATTTT.

The V call is TRBV27, the J call TRBJ1-2; D perhaps matches TRBD1 (6 bases). V was clipped by 3 bases and J by 7 bases, with 12 bases between them. CDR3 size: 13 residues. Germline V CDR1 and CDR2: MNHEY, SMNVEV (reference sequence). CDR3 loop: CASSFRGGGGYTF. The CDR3 nucleotides read TGTGCCAGCAGTTTTAGGGGGGGTGGTGGCTACACCTTC.

This clone was counted a single time. The chain is built from TRBV29-1 and TRBJ1-6; D is unclear. CDR3 size: 13 residues. V dropped 6 bases and J dropped 5 bases, with 11 bases sitting between them. The V gene's germline CDR1 is SQVTM and CDR2 ANQGSEA. The DNA of the CDR3 is TGCAGCGTGCTACAGAACAATAATTCACCCCTCCACTTT. Translation gives CSVLQNNNSPLHF.

This clone was counted a single time. V is TRBV5-1 and J is TRBJ2-1, with 9 bases identical to TRBD2. The CDR3 spans 16 residues. Trimming took 0 bases from V and 6 from J; bases not matched to a gene: 7. Germline V gene sequence: CDR1 SGHRS, CDR2 YFSETQ. Here the CDR3 reads CASSLAGTSKGNEQFF. CDR3 coding DNA: TGCGCCAGCAGCTTGGCCGGGACTAGCAAGGGCAATGAGCAGTTCTTC.

This chain links TRBV30 with TRBJ1-5; 7 nucleotides align to TRBD1. CDR3 length equals 17 residues. The V gene's germline CDR1 is GTSNPN and CDR2 SVGIG (reference sequence). V was clipped by 0 bases and J by 8 bases; unmatched bases: 16. CDR3 protein: CAWSVRPRTGPLKPQHF. DNA for the CDR3: TGTGCCTGGAGTGTACGGCCCCGGACAGGTCCCCTGAAGCCCCAGCATTTT.

The V call is TRBV6-6, the J call TRBJ2-5; 7 bases are shared with TRBD1. The CDR3 spans 15 residues. Germline trimming cut 4 bases from V and 0 bases from J; bases unmatched to any gene: 5. Germline V gene lookup returns CDR1 MNHNY and CDR2 SVGAGI (reference sequence). Written as DNA, the CDR3 is TGTGCCAGCAGTTCCCAGACAGGGTACCAAGAGACCCAGTACTTC. It yields the protein CASSSQTGYQETQYF.

This sequence joins TRBV7-9 and TRBJ1-2; D may be TRBD1 (6 bases). Germline assignment: CDR1 SEHNR and CDR2 FQNEAQ (reference sequence). V shed 4 bases and J shed 4 bases, with 13 bases lying between them. The CDR3 loop spans 14 amino acids. The CDR3 region is CASSSWTVPYGYTF. Written as DNA, the CDR3 is TGTGCCAGCAGCTCGTGGACAGTCCCCTATGGCTACACCTTC.

The chain carries TRBV7-3 and TRBJ2-7; no definite D call. This CDR3 comprises 13 residues. Germline V gene data show CDR1 as SGHTA and CDR2 as FQGTGA. The V end lost 3 bases, the J end lost 4 bases, and 10 bases lay between the germline ends. CDR3 nucleotides: TGTGCCAGCAGCTTCGGTGGTTCATACGAGCAGTACTTC. Its translation: CASSFGGSYEQYF.

CDR3 DNA sequence: TGTGCCAGTAGTTCTCGGGGCACAAAATCCAAAAACATTCAGTACTTC. The encoded protein is CASSSRGTKSKNIQYF. The J gene is TRBJ2-4, the V gene TRBV19, with D perhaps assigned TRBD1 or TRBD2 (5 bases each). Germline CDR1 LNHDA, CDR2 SQIVND (reference sequence). The CDR3 runs 16 residues. Trimming left V 5 bases short and J 2 bases short, with 16 bases between.

The chain links TRBV19 to TRBJ2-1; 9 positions match TRBD1. V was pared by 7 bases and J by 3 bases, with 13 bases of the junction left unmatched. CDR1 is LNHDA, CDR2 SQIVND, per germline (reference sequence). This CDR3 comprises 17 residues. CDR3 sequence: CASKRTGAFTIYNEQFF. CDR3 sequence (DNA): TGTGCCAGTAAAAGGACAGGGGCATTTACTATCTACAATGAGCAGTTCTTC.

This chain connects TRBV25-1 to TRBJ2-7, with D tentatively TRBD1 (6 bases). The CDR3 length is 12 residues. The V end was cut by 5 bases, the J end by 3 bases, with 8 bases between. Looked up from germline, CDR1 is MGHDK and CDR2 is SYGVNS. The CDR3 region has the DNA TGTGCCAGCAGTCCCAGGGGCTACGAGCAGTACTTC. Residues: CASSPRGYEQYF.

This chain uses TRBV4-2 with TRBJ2-3; a weak D match, TRBD1 (6 bases). The V and J ends lost 0 bases and 5 bases respectively, with 9 bases between them. The CDR3 runs to 14 residues. Per the germline V gene, CDR1 is LGHNA and CDR2 is YNFKEQ. CDR3 DNA sequence: TGTGCCAGCAGCCAAGAAGGGGGTGTAGATACGCAGTATTTT. Translating gives CASSQEGGVDTQYF.

The chain carries TRBV6-6 and TRBJ2-7, with D unresolved. This CDR3 is 13 amino acids long. Germline V gene data show CDR1 as MNHNY and CDR2 as SVGAGI (reference sequence). V lost 3 bases and J 1 base, leaving 7 bases between the germline ends. The CDR3 protein is CASSYLGSYEQYF. CDR3 nucleotides: TGTGCCAGCAGTTATCTCGGATCCTACGAGCAGTACTTC.